The entry below describes one T cell receptor beta chain. What it recognizes is unknown. The V and J ends lost 3 bases and 4 bases respectively, with 7 bases between them. Germline lookup yields CDR1 DFQATT and CDR2 SNEGSKA (reference sequence). This CDR3 has 12 residues. The data were taken from a study of response to subunit inactivated influenza vaccine. Study-wide results and caveats: Authors suggested each seasonal flu vaccination may recruit only limited numbers of new T cells.

TCRdb reprocessed the RT-PCR reads via MiXCR and lists one record per CDR3 protein. The table shows about 650,000 distinct CDR3 sequences, with less than 15% occurring only once. The material was PBMCs from blood, obtained around two weeks before vaccination. This rearrangement joins TRBV20-1 to TRBJ2-1, with D perhaps matching TRBD2 (6 bases). The sequence was collected from a man between 50 and 59 years old who received an inactivated influenza vaccine. In DNA form, the CDR3 reads TGCAGTGCTAGTCGGGAGTACAATGAGCAGTTCTTC. It encodes CSASREYNEQFF.